The T cell receptor beta chain described here comes from a study of blood T cell repertoires in COVID-19. Across the whole study: The United States, Italy and Spain provided the acute and convalescent COVID-19 samples. The cDNA or gDNA used as material had been derived from T cells, B-cell-depleted T cells, or PBMCs.

A Seattle source enrolled patients during active infection and followed them longitudinally. Trimming took off 2 bases at V and 4 bases at J, with 9 bases between the two ends. Per germline, CDR1 LGHDT and CDR2 YNNKEL (reference sequence). This CDR3 comprises 14 residues. Authors' analysis steps: Estimates of nucleated cell counts were drawn from the amplification of reference gene primers. Libraries were prepared by immunoSEQ multiplex PCR; TCRdb keeps only in-frame clonotypes and omits some of them. V and J calls plus clone size are reproduced from that table; the DNA served to infer D and trimming. Here the sample spans a few hundred thousand clones, 80% to 90% being singletons.

This chain connects TRBV3-1 (or the pseudogene TRBV3-2) to TRBJ1-3; no definite D call. The clonotype originates from a woman in her 70s with COVID-19, enrolled during active disease. Source material: peripheral blood. CDR3 sequence: CASSQWESGNTIYF. CDR3 in DNA: TGTGCCAGCAGCCAATGGGAGTCGGGAAACACCATATATTTT.